This T cell receptor (beta chain) was captured in a study of shared clonotypes between healthy human individuals (dated by TCRdb to the early 2020s). In the study overall: Three men and a couple of women, aged 18 to 49 years, made up the cohort. Per donor, three plates each were used for CD4 naive and CD4 memory, two for CD8 naive, and one for CD8 memory. To increase sequencing depth and limit assay-specific biases, different laboratories used diverse techniques to prepare libraries and sequence TCR repertoires. Between about 0.9 and 8.9 billion PBMCs per donor were obtained by leukapheresis. To estimate repertoire size and how much clonotype sharing occurs between individuals, the study deeply sequenced the blood TCR repertoires of roughly 5 healthy adults. Broader findings and caveats from the paper: Larger estimated clonotype richness was generally found for naive subsets than for memory subsets. Based on pairwise subsampling, the degree of clonotype sharing among donors was expected to be affected by sequencing depth. Rarefaction of sorted-subset datasets indicated incomplete sequencing despite the large sequencing depth. The small number of donors limited the genetic and exposure-history diversity represented. Sharing across a few donors was observed for 5% to 6.5% of naive CD4, over 3% of naive CD8, about 2.3% of memory CD4, and about 0.38% of memory CD8 clonotypes. Sampling was limited to blood, and TCR repertoires in tissue likely differ from TCR repertoires in blood. Compared with non-shared clonotypes, clonotypes shared by all four sorted-subset donors had higher generation probabilities.

The CDR3 contains 13 residues, cysteine and phenylalanine counted. Only the CDR3 portion is preserved as DNA: 39 bases, with reading frame beginning at the first base. V and J are truncated by 0 bases and 2 bases respectively, leaving an intervening sequence of 5 bases. From a lookup of the germline V gene, CDR1 and CDR2 are SGHRS and YFSETQ. The donors were healthy, HIV-negative adults who had no recently reported acute infections or vaccinations. Every donor was a Caucasian adult residing in Nashville, Tennessee, USA. Magnetic negative selection was used to enrich CD4+ T cells, after which naive cells were positively selected on CD45RA and the negative fraction became the memory subset. After blood collection by leukapheresis, PBMCs were isolated using Ficoll-Histopaque density gradient centrifugation and then cryopreserved in the vapor phase of liquid nitrogen. Analytical flow cytometry was used to check the purity and quantity of every magnetically sorted T cell population. Genomic DNA was isolated from each sorted fraction and quantified by UV absorbance on a Nanodrop 2000c.

This clone was recorded a few times. The antigen it binds to is not known. Per-base quality was not reported, and no clone a single base away is much larger than it. At the DNA level, this CDR3 is encoded by other sequences in the same sample as well. Using the deep immunoSEQ assay, TCR CDR3 regions were amplified from genomic DNA by multiplex PCR. Genomic DNA extracted from each cell subset was distributed evenly over all wells of several immunoSEQ 96-well plates, and each plate served as one replicate. For sorted subsets, each replicate PCR was loaded with approximately 200 ng genomic DNA, equivalent to about 33,000 T cell genomes. Purified libraries were quantified with a Qubit 3.0 fluorometer, sized on a Bioanalyzer 2100, and re-quantified with the KAPA Library Quantification kit. Every immunoSEQ 96-well plate was sequenced on a dedicated single-read 150-cycle Illumina NextSeq 550 flow cell. As for how the authors treated the data: The immunoSEQ output contained only junctional sequences without quality scores, so filtering could not match that applied to full-length reads. Sequences were annotated with PyIR, a Python wrapper for IgBLAST v1.9, using IMGT germline references to assign V/J genes and CDR3. Reads with weak V/J assignments (E-value above 1e-6), missing CDR3, stop codons, out-of-frame junctions, or ambiguous translated residues were removed. A V3J clonotype was defined by an identical inferred V gene, J gene, and CDR3 amino acid sequence. To compute the percentage overlap between repertoires, the number of shared unique clonotypes was divided by the size of the smaller repertoire. Three approaches were used to assess repertoire richness: RTK rarefaction, the Chao1 estimator, and Recon v2.1 estimates of unobserved clonotypes. For all TCRbeta clonotypes obtained by the gDNA method from a few donors, generation probabilities were computed with OLGA. What TCRdb holds here is the immuneACCESS table cut down to in-frame rearrangements. Part of the clones is not present; checked against another copy, under half of the missing clones reflect an unresolved V gene, and the others are unexplained. That table gives V, J and clone size, and the DNA gave D and trimming. Counted in this sample were over a million clones; approximately 97% of them appeared once. The ten top clones hold roughly 1.2% of the sample.

Sequences were obtained from naive CD4+ T cells sorted from blood. The meaning of the sample's cell subset or site label: CD45RA+ positively selected. The clonotype was recovered from a man aged 25-40 years in good health. The rearrangement combines TRBV5-1 with TRBJ2-5; the D gene cannot be resolved reliably. The DNA is as follows: TGCGCCAGCAGCTTGGGGCAGCAAGAGACCCAGTACTTC. It translates to CASSLGQQETQYF.